This TCR beta chain came from a study of vaccination effects on CD4 cells after COVID-19. As for the study in general: Post-vaccine draws lagged the second dose by a median of 72 days.

Expansion with viral peptide pools was applied to antigen-specific CD4+ T cells by the ViraFEST assay prior to sequencing. Upon completion of around ten days in culture, CD4+ T cells were isolated. SARS-CoV-2 infected the person between March and December 2020, as confirmed by PCR. Participants completed two doses of the BNT162b2 or mRNA-1273 vaccine. Profiled with immunoSEQ multiplex PCR; TCRdb holds only in-frame clones, not every one. The data show roughly 15,000 clones, with over 70% seen just once and around 17% held by the top ten. Germline V lookup: CDR1 MNHEY, CDR2 SMNVEV (reference sequence). This CDR3 has 14 residues. The V gene lost 5 bases and the J gene lost 9 bases, with 17 bases spanning the gap. This clone was counted only a few times. Its antigen is not identified.

The chain recombines TRBV27 with TRBJ2-1, with D possibly matching TRBD2 (6 bases). The sequenced sample was CD4+ T cells from PBMCs cultured with SARS-CoV-2 spike peptides, obtained after COVID-19 vaccination. The sequence came from a human donor who had a prior SARS-CoV-2 infection. CDR3 bases: TGTGCCAGCAGTACCTCAGCGGGTCACAGTGAGCAGTTCTTC. Translation: CASSTSAGHSEQFF.